These 18 T cell receptor beta chains share one sample of origin, sequenced in a study of post-analysis software for immune sequencing data. Study-level results: Relative to controls, patients had 5 or 6 TRBV segments at higher frequency, with TRBV5-6, TRBV5-1 and TRBV20-1 among these.

Each TCR beta cDNA library carried unique molecular identifiers. TCRdb analysed the PCR reads with MiXCR anew, one entry per CDR3 protein. This table holds a few hundred thousand distinct CDR3 sequences, around a third found once. No antigen has been assigned to these receptors. Sequenced: blood. These receptors originate from a girl aged 10-17 years with multiple sclerosis.

This clonotype has more than one count but fewer than ten. The chain has TRBV29-1 and TRBJ2-1; D is possibly TRBD1 or TRBD2 (5 bases each). CDR1 SQVTM and CDR2 ANQGSEA come from the germline V gene. This CDR3 region has 14 residues. V shed 8 bases and J shed 0 bases, with 14 bases lying between them. Here the CDR3 DNA reads TGCAGCTCAATGGGACCGAGCTCCTACAATGAGCAGTTCTTC. The encoded protein is CSSMGPSSYNEQFF.

The rearrangement links TRBV7-2 to TRBJ2-7; D not resolved. The germline CDR1 and CDR2 sequences are SGHTA and FQGNSA. The V and J ends lost 5 bases and 4 bases respectively, with 6 bases between them. This CDR3 is built from 11 residues. CDR3 amino acids: CASSEKYEQYF. The CDR3 DNA follows: TGTGCCAGCAGCGAGAAATACGAGCAGTACTTC.

This clonotype appeared a few times. This sequence joins TRBV9 and TRBJ2-3, with D possibly being TRBD2 (6 bases). The V and J ends lost 0 bases and 5 bases respectively, with 13 bases between them. Germline CDR1 SGDLS, CDR2 YYNGEE. The CDR3 covers 15 residues. The CDR3 loop reads CASSVVGGMGDTQYF. The DNA for the CDR3 is TGTGCCAGCAGCGTAGTAGGAGGGATGGGAGATACGCAGTATTTT.

This clonotype has more than one count but fewer than ten. The genes are TRBV29-1 and TRBJ1-2; possibly TRBD1 for D (6 bases). V shed 2 bases and J shed 5 bases, with 9 bases lying between them. Germline V gene data show CDR1 as SQVTM and CDR2 as ANQGSEA. The CDR3 has 12 residues. The CDR3 loop is CSVETQGYGYTF. CDR3 bases: TGCAGCGTTGAAACCCAGGGGTATGGCTACACCTTC.

Note on this clonotype: Mismatch with germline at one junction end may stem from a read error. The chain couples TRBV7-9 to TRBJ1-2; D perhaps matches TRBD1 (6 bases). The CDR3 totals 14 residues. Germline CDR1 is SEHNR and CDR2 is FQNEAQ (reference sequence). CDR3 sequence reads: CASSVTGRNYDYTF. CDR3 DNA: TGTGCCAGCAGCGTCACAGGGAGGAACTATGACTACACCTTC.

Of note for this clonotype: A much larger clone lies a single base off, so this may be a read error. The rearrangement joins TRBV10-3 to TRBJ2-5, with 10 bases that match TRBD2. Germline CDR1 reads ENHRY; CDR2 reads SYGVKD. This CDR3 has 16 residues. V dropped 0 bases and J dropped 4; count of bases not matched to a gene: 5. DNA of the CDR3: TGTGCCATCAGTGAGTCACTAGCGGGAAACCGAGAGACCCAGTACTTC. It translates to CAISESLAGNRETQYF.

The rearrangement uses TRBV12-3 or TRBV12-4 and TRBJ2-3, with D unclear. The CDR3 is made up of 11 amino acids. Trimming pared 7 bases from V and 2 bases from J, leaving 4 bases between. CDR3 sequence (DNA): TGTGCCAGCACCGACACAGATACGCAGTATTTT. Encoded protein: CASTDTDTQYF.

CDR3 in DNA: TGTGCCAGCAGTTCGGGACCGTCGAAGGAAAACATTCAGTACTTC. Translation gives CASSSGPSKENIQYF. The V call is TRBV12-3 or TRBV12-4, the J call TRBJ2-4, with D possibly being TRBD1 or TRBD2 (5 bases each). The CDR3 contains 15 residues. The V gene lost 4 bases and the J gene lost 5 bases, with 15 bases spanning the gap.

The chain combines TRBV20-1 with TRBJ2-1; 8 positions agree with TRBD1. The ends lost 6 bases at V and 0 bases at J; junction bases unmatched: 7. The length of the CDR3 is 15 residues. Germline loops: CDR1 DFQATT, CDR2 SNEGSKA (reference sequence). The chain's CDR3 is CSALWTGSSYNEQFF. The CDR3 region has the DNA TGCAGTGCCCTTTGGACAGGGAGCTCCTACAATGAGCAGTTCTTC.

The genes are TRBV6-5 and TRBJ1-6, with D maybe TRBD1 (5 bases). The germline V and J ends were trimmed by 5 bases and 4 bases, with 21 bases remaining between them. Germline V gene sequence: CDR1 MNHEY, CDR2 SVGAGI. The CDR3 loop spans 18 amino acids. The CDR3 nucleotides read TGTGCCAGCAGTCACGACCCTCCAGGGAGCTTTTATAATTCACCCCTCCACTTT. Its protein is CASSHDPPGSFYNSPLHF.

In this sample, this clonotype turned up many times. The CDR3 sequence: CASSLGQPYGYTF. Written as DNA, the CDR3 is TGCGCCAGCAGCCTGGGACAACCCTATGGCTACACCTTC. The chain links TRBV5-1 to TRBJ1-2, with D perhaps TRBD1 (6 bases). In germline, CDR1 is SGHRS, CDR2 YFSETQ. This CDR3 comprises 13 residues. Trimming took 4 bases from V and 4 from J, leaving 11 bases between them.

CDR3 residues: CASSSGQATDTQYF. The DNA for the CDR3 is TGTGCCAGCAGCTCGGGACAGGCCACAGATACGCAGTATTTT. The chain couples TRBV28 to TRBJ2-3, with TRBD1 matching 8 bases. The germline V gene encodes CDR1 MDHEN and CDR2 SYDVKM. The CDR3 length is 14 residues. The J segment lost 2 bases and the V segment lost 6 bases, leaving 4 bases of the junction unmatched.

This clonotype has just one count. CDR3: CASSLLATYWGADTQYF. DNA for the CDR3: TGTGCCAGCAGTTTACTGGCCACCTACTGGGGGGCAGATACGCAGTATTTT. This chain links TRBV12-3 or TRBV12-4 with TRBJ2-3; D is possibly TRBD2 (6 bases). Deletions cut 2 bases from V and 4 bases from J, with 19 bases between. This CDR3 spans 17 amino acids.

The V and J genes are TRBV24-1 and TRBJ2-1; D ambiguous. Trimming took 7 bases from V and 10 from J, leaving 10 bases between them. Germline lookup yields CDR1 KGHDR and CDR2 SFDVKD. The CDR3 extends over 11 amino acids. The CDR3 is CATSDLTEQFF. The CDR3 region has the DNA TGTGCCACCAGCGACCTGACAGAGCAGTTCTTC.

This clonotype was detected only a few times. This sequence joins TRBV20-1 and TRBJ2-7, with TRBD1 matching 7 bases. The CDR3 covers 14 residues. With V trimmed by 5 bases and J by 2 bases, 9 bases remained unmatched. Looked up from germline, CDR1 is DFQATT and CDR2 is SNEGSKA (reference sequence). Here the CDR3 reads CSAWKDRATYEQYF. CDR3 coding DNA: TGCAGTGCTTGGAAAGACAGGGCTACCTACGAGCAGTACTTC.

This chain joins TRBV24-1 and TRBJ2-5, with D perhaps matching TRBD2 (6 bases). CDR3 length: 13 amino acids. With 7 bases removed from V and 5 bases from J, the gap between germline ends came to 13 bases. Germline loops: CDR1 KGHDR, CDR2 SFDVKD. DNA for the CDR3: TGTGCCACCAGCTTGGGAGGATTGGAGACCCAGTACTTC. It specifies CATSLGGLETQYF.

There are a few counts of this clonotype. The V and J genes are TRBV6-6 and TRBJ1-4; 8 nucleotides align to TRBD1. V gave up 11 bases and J gave up 5 bases; unmatched junction bases: 10. Germline V gene lookup returns CDR1 MNHNY and CDR2 SVGAGI (reference sequence). CDR3 length: 14 residues. The CDR3 DNA reads as TGTGCCGGCACCGCGTACAGGGGGAATGAAAAACTGTTTTTT. Translated: CAGTAYRGNEKLFF.

This clonotype has only a few counts. The rearrangement uses TRBV24-1 and TRBJ1-1; possible D gene TRBD1, 5 bases. The V and J ends lost 9 bases and 4 bases respectively, with 11 bases between them. Germline V CDR1 and CDR2: KGHDR, SFDVKD. The CDR3 sequence is 12 residues long. CDR3 region: CATSQGGTEAFF. CDR3 coding DNA: TGTGCCACCTCCCAGGGAGGCACTGAAGCTTTCTTT.